These T cell receptor beta chains were read from a single sample in a study of T cells in Graves' hyperthyroidism and ophthalmopathy. From the multiplex PCR reads, TCRdb called clonotypes with MiXCR, one entry per CDR3 protein. The sample carries about 400,000 distinct CDR3 sequences, about 15% recorded once. Material for sequencing was blood. The receptors were gathered from a woman aged 30 to 39 with Graves' hyperthyroidism. The CDR3 runs from the conserved cysteine through the conserved F or W. The D gene is left open where the match is weak. Some rows mark clone size as missing; the rest say once, few, many or name a class of expanded clone.

j_call: TRBJ2-7; d_call: TRBD2; clone_size: many; v_call: TRBV28; cdr3_aa: CASSFLGPGTTYEQYF; cdr3_nt: TGTGCCAGCAGTTTTTTAGGTCCCGGGACTACCTACGAGCAGTACTTC
j_call: TRBJ2-7; d_call: TRBD2; clone_size: many; v_call: TRBV28; cdr3_aa: CASSFGGTSGIEQYF; cdr3_nt: TGTGCCAGCAGTTTCGGCGGGACTAGCGGGATTGAGCAGTACTTC
j_call: TRBJ2-3; d_call: TRBD2; clone_size: .; v_call: TRBV6-1; cdr3_aa: CASSLTSVSSTDTQYF; cdr3_nt: TGTGCCAGCAGCCTAACTAGCGTTTCTAGCACAGATACGCAGTATTTT
j_call: TRBJ2-1; d_call: .; clone_size: few; v_call: TRBV18; cdr3_aa: CASSKEVSGSSYNEQFF; cdr3_nt: TGTGCCAGCTCCAAGGAGGTTAGCGGAAGCTCCTACAATGAGCAGTTCTTC
j_call: TRBJ2-5; d_call: TRBD2; clone_size: few; v_call: TRBV27; cdr3_aa: CASSLASGKETQYF; cdr3_nt: TGTGCCAGCAGTTTGGCTAGCGGGAAAGAGACCCAGTACTTC
j_call: TRBJ2-7; d_call: .; clone_size: .; v_call: TRBV4-1; cdr3_aa: CASSGHGPTPSYEQYF; cdr3_nt: TGCGCCAGCAGCGGGCATGGCCCTACCCCCTCCTACGAGCAGTACTTC
j_call: TRBJ2-7; d_call: .; clone_size: few; v_call: TRBV20-1; cdr3_aa: CSARSFRSYEQYF; cdr3_nt: TGCAGTGCTAGGTCCTTCCGGTCCTACGAGCAGTACTTC
j_call: TRBJ2-1; d_call: TRBD2; clone_size: many; v_call: TRBV6-1; cdr3_aa: CASSGNEQFF; cdr3_nt: TGTGCCAGTAGCGGGAATGAGCAGTTCTTC
j_call: TRBJ2-2; d_call: TRBD1; clone_size: .; v_call: TRBV9; cdr3_aa: CASSGPTGTGAGELFF; cdr3_nt: TGTGCCAGCAGCGGACCGACCGGGACAGGGGCCGGGGAGCTGTTTTTT
j_call: TRBJ2-5; d_call: TRBD2; clone_size: many; v_call: TRBV6-1; cdr3_aa: CASSELELAEFQETQYF; cdr3_nt: TGTGCCAGCAGTGAATTGGAACTAGCGGAATTCCAAGAGACCCAGTACTTC
j_call: TRBJ2-7; d_call: TRBD2; clone_size: .; v_call: TRBV6-1; cdr3_aa: CASSVELAGNYEQYF; cdr3_nt: TGTGCCAGCAGTGTAGAACTAGCGGGTAACTACGAGCAGTACTTC
j_call: TRBJ2-3; d_call: .; clone_size: few; v_call: TRBV6-1; cdr3_aa: CASSSPGTPDTQYF; cdr3_nt: TGTGCCAGCAGTTCCCCCGGGACCCCAGATACGCAGTATTTT
j_call: TRBJ1-5; d_call: TRBD1; clone_size: many; v_call: TRBV5-6; cdr3_aa: CASSPSDRAINQPQHF; cdr3_nt: TGTGCCAGCAGCCCGTCAGACAGGGCGATTAATCAGCCCCAGCATTTT
j_call: TRBJ2-3; d_call: .; clone_size: many; v_call: TRBV6-1; cdr3_aa: CASSDLLGTDTQYF; cdr3_nt: TGTGCCAGCTCGGACTTACTGGGGACAGATACGCAGTATTTT
j_call: TRBJ1-1; d_call: .; clone_size: once; v_call: TRBV10-3; cdr3_aa: CATLGTEAFF; cdr3_nt: TGTGCCACCCTGGGCACTGAAGCTTTCTTT
j_call: TRBJ2-3; d_call: TRBD2; clone_size: many; v_call: TRBV3-1; cdr3_aa: CASSQVPAGGSDTQYF; cdr3_nt: TGTGCCAGCAGCCAAGTACCAGCGGGAGGCTCAGATACGCAGTATTTT
j_call: TRBJ2-5; d_call: .; clone_size: few; v_call: TRBV5-1; cdr3_aa: CASSLAREETQYF; cdr3_nt: TGCGCCAGCAGCTTGGCCAGGGAAGAGACCCAGTACTTC
j_call: TRBJ2-2; d_call: TRBD2; clone_size: .; v_call: TRBV7-9; cdr3_aa: CASSKLAANTGELFF; cdr3_nt: TGTGCCAGCAGCAAACTAGCGGCGAACACCGGGGAGCTGTTTTTT
j_call: TRBJ2-7; d_call: .; clone_size: many; v_call: TRBV6-1; cdr3_aa: CASSGVLRGEQYF; cdr3_nt: TGTGCCAGCAGTGGGGTCCTCCGGGGGGAGCAGTACTTC
j_call: TRBJ2-1; d_call: .; clone_size: few; v_call: TRBV12-3/TRBV12-4; cdr3_aa: CASSPEDSAYNEQFF; cdr3_nt: TGTGCCAGCAGTCCGGAGGACAGCGCCTACAATGAGCAGTTCTTC
j_call: TRBJ2-7; d_call: .; clone_size: many; v_call: TRBV7-9; cdr3_aa: CASSGWEAGAYEQYF; cdr3_nt: TGTGCCAGCAGTGGGTGGGAGGCAGGGGCCTACGAGCAGTACTTC
j_call: TRBJ2-3; d_call: TRBD2; clone_size: many; v_call: TRBV4-1; cdr3_aa: CASSQDRASGSADTQYF; cdr3_nt: TGCGCCAGCAGCCAAGATCGGGCTAGCGGGAGTGCAGATACGCAGTATTTT
j_call: TRBJ2-1; d_call: .; clone_size: few; v_call: TRBV11-1; cdr3_aa: CASSSGVSAYNEQFF; cdr3_nt: TGTGCCAGCAGCTCGGGGGTCTCAGCCTACAATGAGCAGTTCTTC
j_call: TRBJ2-3; d_call: .; clone_size: .; v_call: TRBV10-3; cdr3_aa: CAIKAEDTDTQYF; cdr3_nt: TGTGCCATCAAGGCTGAAGACACAGATACGCAGTATTTT
j_call: TRBJ1-2; d_call: TRBD1; clone_size: many; v_call: TRBV2; cdr3_aa: CASSPLTGYGGYTF; cdr3_nt: TGTGCCAGCAGTCCCCTGACAGGGTACGGTGGCTACACCTTC
j_call: TRBJ2-3; d_call: TRBD2; clone_size: many; v_call: TRBV20-1; cdr3_aa: CSASKVAGADTQYF; cdr3_nt: TGCAGTGCTAGTAAGGTAGCGGGAGCAGATACGCAGTATTTT
j_call: TRBJ2-1; d_call: TRBD1; clone_size: .; v_call: TRBV7-8; cdr3_aa: CASSLTGTGHYNEQFF; cdr3_nt: TGTGCCAGCAGCTTGACCGGGACAGGACATTACAATGAGCAGTTCTTC
j_call: TRBJ2-2; d_call: .; clone_size: .; v_call: TRBV11-2; cdr3_aa: CASSLGGWGDPGELFF; cdr3_nt: TGTGCCAGCAGCTTAGGAGGTTGGGGGGACCCCGGGGAGCTGTTTTTT
j_call: TRBJ2-5; d_call: .; clone_size: many; v_call: TRBV18; cdr3_aa: CASSPSGTGTETQYF; cdr3_nt: TGTGCCAGCTCACCGTCGGGGACGGGGACAGAGACCCAGTACTTC
j_call: TRBJ2-3; d_call: .; clone_size: .; v_call: TRBV5-1; cdr3_aa: CASSSLLDTQYF; cdr3_nt: TGCGCCAGCAGCTCCCTCCTGGATACGCAGTATTTT
j_call: TRBJ2-7; d_call: TRBD1; clone_size: many; v_call: TRBV28; cdr3_aa: CASSLWTGDTPSSYEQYF; cdr3_nt: TGTGCCAGCAGTTTATGGACAGGGGACACCCCTAGCTCCTACGAGCAGTACTTC
j_call: TRBJ2-7; d_call: .; clone_size: few; v_call: TRBV18; cdr3_aa: CASSLDRDWSYEQYF; cdr3_nt: TGTGCCAGCTCCCTAGACAGGGACTGGTCCTACGAGCAGTACTTC
j_call: TRBJ1-1; d_call: .; clone_size: .; v_call: TRBV5-1; cdr3_aa: CASSLLPRNTEAFF; cdr3_nt: TGCGCCAGCAGCTTGCTTCCGAGGAACACTGAAGCTTTCTTT